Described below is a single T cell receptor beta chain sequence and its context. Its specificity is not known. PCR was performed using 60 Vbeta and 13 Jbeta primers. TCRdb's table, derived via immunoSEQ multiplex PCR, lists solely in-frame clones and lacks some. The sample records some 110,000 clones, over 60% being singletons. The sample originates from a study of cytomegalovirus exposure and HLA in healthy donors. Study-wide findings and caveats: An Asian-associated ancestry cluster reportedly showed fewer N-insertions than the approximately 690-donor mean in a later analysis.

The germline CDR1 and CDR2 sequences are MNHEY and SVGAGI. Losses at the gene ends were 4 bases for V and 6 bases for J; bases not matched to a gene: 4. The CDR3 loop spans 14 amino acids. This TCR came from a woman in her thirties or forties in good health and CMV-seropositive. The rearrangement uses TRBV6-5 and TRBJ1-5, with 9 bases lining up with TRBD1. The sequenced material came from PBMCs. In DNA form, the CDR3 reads TGTGCCAGCAGTTCTGGGACAGGGACTCAGCCCCAGCATTTT. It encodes CASSSGTGTQPQHF.